A single sample is the source of the 21 T cell receptor beta chains below, sequenced in a study of response to subunit inactivated influenza vaccine (dated by TCRdb to the late 2010s). The library was built by means of RT-PCR. Instrument used: Illumina HiSeq 2500. TCRdb itself trimmed the public reads at Q25 with fastp, ran MiXCR and retained productive beta chains. Merged by CDR3 protein, the rows form single entries marked with the most common genes and DNA. The sample table holds some 520,000 distinct CDR3 sequences, of which 15% to 20% were seen once. Of the sample, less than 4% is held by the ten largest clones. Sequences were derived from CD4+ T cells sorted from PBMCs, sampled less than 30 months after vaccination. Receptors were obtained from a man between 50 and 75 years old who received an inactivated influenza vaccine. Donor details come from another sample of the same person, matched by shared clones.

V gene TRBV20-1 combines with J gene TRBJ2-7; 8 nucleotides line up with TRBD1. The length of the CDR3 is 14 residues. The V gene end was trimmed by 3 bases and the J gene end by 0 bases; junction bases not matched to a gene: 4. CDR1 and CDR2 from the germline V gene are DFQATT and SNEGSKA (reference sequence). The CDR3 sequence: CSASDRGLSYEQYF. Here the CDR3 DNA reads TGCAGTGCTAGTGACAGGGGCCTCTCCTACGAGCAGTACTTC.

Written as DNA, the CDR3 is TGCGCCAGCTCACAAGGTAGCGGGCCTTACAATGAGCAGTTCTTC. This codes for CASSQGSGPYNEQFF. The chain links TRBV5-1 to TRBJ2-1; the match to TRBD2 covers 7 bases. In germline, CDR1 is SGHRS, CDR2 YFSETQ. Unmatched junction bases numbered 11, after V lost 7 bases and J lost 4 bases. The CDR3 totals 15 residues. The entire variable domain, with the rest obtained from reference TRBV5-1 and TRBJ2-1, is as follows: KAGVTQTPRYLIKTRGQQVTLSCSPISGHRSVSWYQQTPGQGLQFLFEYFSETQRNKGNFPGRFSGRQFSNSRSEMNVSTLELGDSALYLCASSQGSGPYNEQFFGPGTRLTVL.

The chain carries TRBV20-1 and TRBJ2-6; D unclear. Germline V gives CDR1 DFQATT, CDR2 SNEGSKA (reference sequence). Trimming took off 4 bases at V and 4 bases at J, with 8 bases between the two ends. The CDR3 sequence is 13 residues long. The CDR3, as DNA: TGCAGTGCTACCGGTTCCGGGGCCAACGTCCTGACTTTC. Translation gives CSATGSGANVLTF.

This clonotype has only a few counts. The chain carries TRBV19 and TRBJ2-1; 8 bases are a match to TRBD2. V shed 3 bases, J shed 6 bases, and the junction held 10 bases outside the gene matches. Germline loops: CDR1 LNHDA, CDR2 SQIVND (reference sequence). The CDR3 is 16 amino acids. CDR3 nucleotide sequence: TGTGCCAGTAGTATGTCCCCGGGACTAGATTCCAATGAGCAGTTCTTC. Its protein product is CASSMSPGLDSNEQFF.

In its sample, this clonotype was seen a few times. The V and J genes are TRBV2 and TRBJ2-7; tentatively, D is TRBD1 (5 bases). The CDR3 covers 15 residues. The germline CDR1 and CDR2 sequences are SNHLY and FYNNEI. Between the trimmed V and J ends, which lost 2 bases and 3 bases, there was a span of 14 bases. This CDR3 is CASSEKLSGLYEQYF. The CDR3 DNA is TGTGCCAGCAGTGAAAAACTGTCAGGGCTCTACGAGCAGTACTTC.

This clonotype occurred a few times. The rearrangement uses TRBV18 and TRBJ1-2; D is uncertain. Germline V gene data show CDR1 as KGHSH and CDR2 as LQKENI. V shed 2 bases and J shed 3 bases, with 7 bases lying between them. The CDR3 totals 13 residues. The CDR3 DNA follows: TGTGCCAGCTCACCAGAGGTAGACTATGGCTACACCTTC. This gives the protein CASSPEVDYGYTF.

The rearrangement uses TRBV7-9 and TRBJ2-7; maybe TRBD2 (6 bases). The CDR3 loop spans 13 amino acids. V was pared by 4 bases and J by 7 bases, with 14 bases between. Germline V CDR1 and CDR2: SEHNR, FQNEAQ (reference sequence). CDR3 sequence reads: CASSYGEVGEQYF. DNA for the CDR3: TGTGCCAGCAGCTACGGGGAGGTGGGAGAGCAGTACTTC.

J is TRBJ1-3 and V is TRBV12-3 or TRBV12-4; no reliable D call. Between the trimmed V and J ends, which lost 0 bases and 0 bases, there was a span of 6 bases. The CDR3 contains 15 residues. In DNA form, the CDR3 reads TGTGCCAGCAGTTTAGCCAGATACTCTGGAAACACCATATATTTT. Protein: CASSLARYSGNTIYF.

The chain joins TRBV20-1 to TRBJ1-4; D is ambiguous. This CDR3 is built from 13 residues. The germline CDR1 and CDR2 sequences are DFQATT and SNEGSKA (reference sequence). With 5 bases removed from V and 7 bases from J, the gap between germline ends came to 14 bases. CDR3 loop: CSAPAGASEKLFF. In DNA form, the CDR3 reads TGCAGTGCTCCCGCAGGCGCTAGTGAAAAACTGTTTTTT.

This clonotype has just a few counts. The rearrangement joins TRBV4-1 to TRBJ1-1; no firm D call. CDR3 size: 14 residues. Trimming stripped 5 bases from V and 0 bases from J, with 10 bases between. Germline CDR1 MGHRA, CDR2 YSYEKL. The CDR3 region has the DNA TGCGCCAGCAGCTATAGGGAGATGAACACTGAAGCTTTCTTT. Its protein is CASSYREMNTEAFF.

The chain couples TRBV28 to TRBJ2-3; TRBD2 matches 9 bases. This CDR3 contains 14 residues. V lost 2 bases to trimming and J lost 7 bases; unmatched junction nucleotides: 4. Germline CDR1 reads MDHEN; CDR2 reads SYDVKM. The CDR3 loop reads CASSLLAGHYTQYF. The CDR3 region has the DNA TGTGCCAGCAGTTTACTAGCGGGGCACTATACGCAGTATTTT.

Only a few counts were recorded for this clonotype. This sequence joins TRBV9 and TRBJ2-1; 9 bases are a match to TRBD1. The CDR3 is 15 amino acids. V shed 6 bases, J shed 7 bases, and the junction held 11 bases outside the gene matches. The germline V gene encodes CDR1 SGDLS and CDR2 YYNGEE. The CDR3 DNA sequence: TGTGCCAGCAACCAACAGGGGGCGACGATAAATGAGCAGTTCTTC. This encodes CASNQQGATINEQFF.

The chain joins TRBV27 to TRBJ2-3; D might be TRBD2 (6 bases). The germline V gene encodes CDR1 MNHEY and CDR2 SMNVEV (reference sequence). The CDR3 covers 12 residues. V was pared by 3 bases and J by 8 bases, with 9 bases between. Written as DNA, the CDR3 is TGTGCCAGCAGTTTTCAGGGAGGTACGCAGTATTTT. Protein product: CASSFQGGTQYF.

This chain joins TRBV4-2 and TRBJ2-2, with D possibly matching TRBD1 (6 bases). The CDR3 is made up of 16 amino acids. Germline V gives CDR1 LGHNA, CDR2 YNFKEQ. Trimming cost V 3 bases and J 2 bases, with 13 bases left between them. The CDR3 sequence is CASSQQPGQNTGELFF. DNA for the CDR3: TGTGCCAGCAGCCAGCAACCGGGACAAAACACCGGGGAGCTGTTTTTT.

This clonotype was seen a handful of times. The genes are TRBV29-1 and TRBJ2-3; D gene unclear. Trimming stripped 5 bases from V and 6 bases from J, with 12 bases between. CDR1 is SQVTM and CDR2 is ANQGSEA in the germline V gene. The CDR3 has 12 residues. CDR3 residues: CSVLGYSDTQYF. DNA for the CDR3: TGCAGCGTTCTAGGCTACTCCGATACGCAGTATTTT.

This chain connects TRBV18 to TRBJ2-5; D unclear. CDR1 is KGHSH, CDR2 LQKENI, per germline. V shed 0 bases and J shed 2 bases, with 10 bases lying between them. This CDR3 region has 15 residues. CDR3 coding DNA: TGTGCCAGCTCACCACCGGGCCTATATCAAGAGACCCAGTACTTC. Translating it yields CASSPPGLYQETQYF.

The chain employs TRBV6-1 and TRBJ1-1; D remains ambiguous. Trimming took off 6 bases at V and 3 bases at J, with 11 bases between the two ends. CDR1 is MNHNS, CDR2 SASEGT, per germline. CDR3 length equals 13 residues. For the CDR3, the DNA is TGTGCCAGCAGACTAAGTACGGACACTGAAGCTTTCTTT. Amino acids: CASRLSTDTEAFF.

Only a few counts were recorded for this clonotype. This chain joins TRBV7-2 and TRBJ2-7; D might be TRBD2 (5 bases). CDR1 and CDR2 (germline): SGHTA, FQGNSA. With 3 bases removed from V and 7 bases from J, the gap between germline ends came to 13 bases. The CDR3 spans 13 residues. The CDR3 is CASSFDPSGEQYF. CDR3 DNA: TGTGCCAGCAGCTTCGACCCCTCGGGAGAGCAGTACTTC. Full variable domain (rest looked up from reference TRBV7-2 and TRBJ2-7): GAGVSQSPSNKVTEKGKDVELRCDPISGHTALYWYRQSLGQGLEFLIYFQGNSAPDKSGLPSDRFSAERTGGSVSTLTIQRTQQEDSAVYLCASSFDPSGEQYFGPGTRLTVT.

This clonotype was seen more than once but under ten times. V is TRBV20-1 and J is TRBJ2-7; 7 positions agree with TRBD1. The CDR3 is 15 amino acids. V gave up 2 bases and J gave up 4 bases; unmatched junction bases: 11. Per the germline V gene, CDR1 is DFQATT and CDR2 is SNEGSKA (reference sequence). CDR3 sequence reads: CSARRPGTVHYEQYF. The DNA of the CDR3 is TGCAGTGCTAGAAGACCCGGGACAGTGCATTACGAGCAGTACTTC.

There are a few counts of this clonotype. The chain is built from TRBV7-9 and TRBJ2-5; a weak D match, TRBD2 (5 bases). The V gene lost 4 bases and the J gene lost 2 bases, with 11 bases spanning the gap. Looked up from germline, CDR1 is SEHNR and CDR2 is FQNEAQ (reference sequence). The CDR3 consists of 14 residues. The CDR3 is CASSYGGRQETQYF. CDR3 DNA: TGTGCCAGCAGCTACGGAGGACGTCAAGAGACCCAGTACTTC.

There are many counts of this clonotype. This chain joins TRBV2 and TRBJ2-7; D is undetermined. Germline V lookup: CDR1 SNHLY, CDR2 FYNNEI. Trimming pared 7 bases from V and 1 base from J, leaving 5 bases between. CDR3 length equals 11 residues. The CDR3: CASKQSYEQYF. The CDR3 bases are TGTGCCAGCAAGCAGTCCTACGAGCAGTACTTC.